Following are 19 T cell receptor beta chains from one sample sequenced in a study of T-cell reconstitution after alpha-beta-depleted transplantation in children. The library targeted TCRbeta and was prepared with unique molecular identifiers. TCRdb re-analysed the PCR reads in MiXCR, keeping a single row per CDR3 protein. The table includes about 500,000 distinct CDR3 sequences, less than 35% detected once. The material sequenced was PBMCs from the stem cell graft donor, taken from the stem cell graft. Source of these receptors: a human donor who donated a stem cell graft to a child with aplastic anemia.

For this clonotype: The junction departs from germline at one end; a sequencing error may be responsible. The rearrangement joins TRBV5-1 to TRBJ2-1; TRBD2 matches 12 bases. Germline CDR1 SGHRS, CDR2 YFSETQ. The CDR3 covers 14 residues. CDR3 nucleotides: TGCGCCAGCACCCTAGCGGGAGGGTACAGTGAGCAGTTCTTC. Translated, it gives CASTLAGGYSEQFF.

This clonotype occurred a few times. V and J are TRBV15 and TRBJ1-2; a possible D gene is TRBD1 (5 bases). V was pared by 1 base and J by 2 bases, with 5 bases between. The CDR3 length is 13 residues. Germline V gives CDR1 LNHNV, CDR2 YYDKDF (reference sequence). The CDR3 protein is CATSRGDNYGYTF. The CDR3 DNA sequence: TGTGCCACCAGCAGAGGGGACAACTATGGCTACACCTTC.

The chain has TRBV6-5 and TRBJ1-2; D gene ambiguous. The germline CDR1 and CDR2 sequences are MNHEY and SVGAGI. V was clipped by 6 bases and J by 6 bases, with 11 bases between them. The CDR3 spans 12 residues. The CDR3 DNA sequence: TGTGCCAGCAGGACAATTACTCATGGCTACACCTTC. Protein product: CASRTITHGYTF.

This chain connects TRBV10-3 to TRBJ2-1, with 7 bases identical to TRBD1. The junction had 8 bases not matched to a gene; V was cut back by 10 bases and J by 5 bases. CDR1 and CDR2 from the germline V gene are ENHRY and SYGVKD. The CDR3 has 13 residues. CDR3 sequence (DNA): TGTGCCACCCCGGGACAGACCAACAATGAGCAGTTCTTC. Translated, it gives CATPGQTNNEQFF.

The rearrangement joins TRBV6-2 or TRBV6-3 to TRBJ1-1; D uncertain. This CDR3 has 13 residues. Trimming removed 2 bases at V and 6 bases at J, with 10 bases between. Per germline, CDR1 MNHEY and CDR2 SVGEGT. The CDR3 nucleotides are TGTGCCAGCAGTTACCTGGGCGGGTCTGAAGCTTTCTTT. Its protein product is CASSYLGGSEAFF.

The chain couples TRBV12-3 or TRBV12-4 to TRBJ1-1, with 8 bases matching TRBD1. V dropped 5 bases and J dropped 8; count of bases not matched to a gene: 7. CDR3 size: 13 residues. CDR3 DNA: TGTGCCAGCAGTGGGACAGGACCGAAAGAAGCTTTCTTT. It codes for CASSGTGPKEAFF.

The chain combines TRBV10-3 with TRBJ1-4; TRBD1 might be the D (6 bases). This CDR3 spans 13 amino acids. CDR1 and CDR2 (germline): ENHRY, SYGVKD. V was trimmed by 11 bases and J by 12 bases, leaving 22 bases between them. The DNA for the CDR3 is TGTGCCTCGAAGGGCAGGGGAAGGGCCGAACTGTTTTTT. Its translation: CASKGRGRAELFF.

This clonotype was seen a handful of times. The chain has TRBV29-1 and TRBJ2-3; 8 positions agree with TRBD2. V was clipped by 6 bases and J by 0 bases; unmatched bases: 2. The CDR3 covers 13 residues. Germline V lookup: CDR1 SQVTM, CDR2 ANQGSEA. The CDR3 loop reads CSVTSGSTDTQYF. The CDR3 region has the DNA TGCAGCGTCACTAGCGGAAGCACAGATACGCAGTATTTT.

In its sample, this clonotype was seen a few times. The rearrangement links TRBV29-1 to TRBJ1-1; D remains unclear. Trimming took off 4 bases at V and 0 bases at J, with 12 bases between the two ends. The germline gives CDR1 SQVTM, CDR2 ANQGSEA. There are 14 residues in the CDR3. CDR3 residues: CSVGYGSVNTEAFF. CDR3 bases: TGCAGCGTTGGCTACGGGTCGGTGAACACTGAAGCTTTCTTT.

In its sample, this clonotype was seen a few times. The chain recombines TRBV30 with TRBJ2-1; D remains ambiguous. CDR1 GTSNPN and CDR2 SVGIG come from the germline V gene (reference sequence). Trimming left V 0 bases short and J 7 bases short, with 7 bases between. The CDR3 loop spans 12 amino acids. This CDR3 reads CAWSVHGNEQFF. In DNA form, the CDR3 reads TGTGCCTGGAGTGTACATGGGAATGAGCAGTTCTTC.

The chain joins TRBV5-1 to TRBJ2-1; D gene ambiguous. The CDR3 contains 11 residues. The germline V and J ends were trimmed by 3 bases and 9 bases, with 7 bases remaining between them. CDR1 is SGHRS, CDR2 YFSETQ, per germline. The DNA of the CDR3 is TGCGCCAGCAGCTCGAATACTGAGCAGTTCTTC. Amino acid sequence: CASSSNTEQFF.

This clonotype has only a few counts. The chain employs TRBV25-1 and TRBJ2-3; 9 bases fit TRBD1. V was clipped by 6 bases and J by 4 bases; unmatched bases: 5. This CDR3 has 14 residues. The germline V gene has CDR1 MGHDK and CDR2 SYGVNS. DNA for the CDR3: TGTGCCAGCAGGAGACAGGGGGGCGCAGATACGCAGTATTTT. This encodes CASRRQGGADTQYF.

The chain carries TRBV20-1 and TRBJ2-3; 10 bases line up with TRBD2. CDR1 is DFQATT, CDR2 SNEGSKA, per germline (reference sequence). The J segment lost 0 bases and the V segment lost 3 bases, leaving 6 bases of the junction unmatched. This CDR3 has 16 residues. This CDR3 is CSASGAGGSSTDTQYF. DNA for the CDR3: TGCAGTGCTAGTGGAGCGGGAGGGTCTAGCACAGATACGCAGTATTTT.

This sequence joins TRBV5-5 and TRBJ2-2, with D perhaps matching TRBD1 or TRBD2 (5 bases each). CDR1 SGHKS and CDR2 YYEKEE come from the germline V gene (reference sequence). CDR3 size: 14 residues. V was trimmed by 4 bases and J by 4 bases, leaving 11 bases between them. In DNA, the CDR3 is TGTGCCAGCAGCCTGGGACCACCCACCGGGGAGCTGTTTTTT. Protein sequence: CASSLGPPTGELFF.

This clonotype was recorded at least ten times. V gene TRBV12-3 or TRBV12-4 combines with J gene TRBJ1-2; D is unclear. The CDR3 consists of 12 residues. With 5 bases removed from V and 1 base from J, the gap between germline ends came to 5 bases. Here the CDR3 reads CASSRDNYGYTF. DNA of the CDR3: TGTGCCAGCAGTAGAGATAACTATGGCTACACCTTC.

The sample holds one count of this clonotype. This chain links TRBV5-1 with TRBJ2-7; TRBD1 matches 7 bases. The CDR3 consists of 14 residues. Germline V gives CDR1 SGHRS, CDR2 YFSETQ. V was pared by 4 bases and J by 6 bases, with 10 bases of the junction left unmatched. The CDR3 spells CASSARTGAVEQYV. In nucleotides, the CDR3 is TGCGCCAGCAGCGCACGTACAGGGGCGGTCGAGCAGTACGTC.

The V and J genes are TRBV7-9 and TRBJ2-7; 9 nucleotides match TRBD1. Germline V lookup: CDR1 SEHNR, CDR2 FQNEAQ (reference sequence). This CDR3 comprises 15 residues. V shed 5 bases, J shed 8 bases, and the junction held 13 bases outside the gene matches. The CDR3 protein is CASSLSSGQGSKQYF. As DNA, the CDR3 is TGTGCCAGCAGCCTTTCATCAGGACAGGGGAGCAAGCAGTACTTC.

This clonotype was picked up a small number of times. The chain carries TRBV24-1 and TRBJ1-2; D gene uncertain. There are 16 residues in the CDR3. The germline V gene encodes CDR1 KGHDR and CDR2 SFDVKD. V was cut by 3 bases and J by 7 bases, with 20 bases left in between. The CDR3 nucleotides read TGTGCCACCAGTGATCCACGCCGACCAATCCGAGGTGGCTACACCTTC. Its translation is CATSDPRRPIRGGYTF.

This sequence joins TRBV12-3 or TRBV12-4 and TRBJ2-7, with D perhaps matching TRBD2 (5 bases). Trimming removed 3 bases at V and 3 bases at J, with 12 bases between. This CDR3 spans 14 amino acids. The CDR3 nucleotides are TGTGCCAGCAGTTTGGGTGGGGAGTACTACGAGCAGTACGTC. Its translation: CASSLGGEYYEQYV.